This T cell receptor (beta chain) was found in a study of OX40 agonist ivuxolimab in advanced cancers. Study context: The patients' treatment was ivuxolimab, an agonistic anti-OX40 (CD134) antibody. Cohort: roughly 80% men, mean age approximately 60, aged roughly 23 to 79. General study points: Some patients who did not respond also had low normalized T-cell clonal expansion.

With respect to this clone: Its target is unknown.

Repertoires were generated with immunoSEQ multiplex PCR, while TCRdb's copy carries only in-frame clones and drops some. The data show 60,000 to 65,000 clones, about 90% seen once. This receptor was taken from an adult with an advanced solid tumor such as melanoma, head and neck, liver or kidney cancer. Sequences were derived from CD4+ or CD8+ T cells sorted from blood, sampled in a trial of the OX40 agonist ivuxolimab.

CDR3 coding DNA: TGTGCCAGCAGCGTAGGCCCCCGGTCTGAGGTCACCGGGGAGCTGTTTTTT. Its protein product is CASSVGPRSEVTGELFF. J is TRBJ2-2 and V is TRBV9, with no clear D. This CDR3 is 17 amino acids long. The germline gives CDR1 SGDLS, CDR2 YYNGEE. Trimming removed 0 bases at V and 4 bases at J, with 16 bases between.